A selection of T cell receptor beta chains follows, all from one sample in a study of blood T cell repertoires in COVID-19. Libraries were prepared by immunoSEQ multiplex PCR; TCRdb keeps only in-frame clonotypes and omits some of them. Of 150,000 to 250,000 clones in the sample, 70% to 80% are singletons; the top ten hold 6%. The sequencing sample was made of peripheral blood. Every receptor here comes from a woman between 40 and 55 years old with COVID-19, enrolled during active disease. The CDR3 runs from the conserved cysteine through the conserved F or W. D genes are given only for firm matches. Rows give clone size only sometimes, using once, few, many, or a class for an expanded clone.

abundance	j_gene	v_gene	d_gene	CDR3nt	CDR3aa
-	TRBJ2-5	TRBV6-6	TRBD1	TGTGCCAGCAGTCCGGGACAGGGAACGGAGACCCAGTACTTC	CASSPGQGTETQYF
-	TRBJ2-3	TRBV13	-	TGTGCCAGCAGCTTAGAAGGCAGGGCCACACACGGGGATACGCAGTATTTT	CASSLEGRATHGDTQYF
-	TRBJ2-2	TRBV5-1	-	TGCGCCAGCACCCTTTCGACAGCTAACACCGGGGAGCTGTTTTTT	CASTLSTANTGELFF
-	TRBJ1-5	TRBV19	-	TGTGCCAGTACCGACCATGGATCGGGAGGAAACCAGCCCCAGCATTTT	CASTDHGSGGNQPQHF
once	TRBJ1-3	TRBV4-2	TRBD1	TGTGCCAGCAGCCCCCTGACAGGGGGCTCTTCTGGAAACACCATATATTTT	CASSPLTGGSSGNTIYF
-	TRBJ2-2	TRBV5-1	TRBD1	TGCGCCAGCAGCAAGGGGACAGGGAGGAACGGGGAGCTGTTTTTT	CASSKGTGRNGELFF
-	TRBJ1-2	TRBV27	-	TGTGCCAGCAGTCAGACAGCCATCTATGGCTACACCTTC	CASSQTAIYGYTF
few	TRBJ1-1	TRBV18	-	TGTGCCACCCACGGGGGGGGCCAAGCTTTCTTT	CATHGGGQAFF
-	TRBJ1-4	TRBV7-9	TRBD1	TGTGCCAGCAGTTTCGACAGGGGGAATGAAAAACTGTTTTTT	CASSFDRGNEKLFF
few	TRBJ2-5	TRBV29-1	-	TGCAGCGTTGACAACCAAGAGACCCAGTACTTC	CSVDNQETQYF
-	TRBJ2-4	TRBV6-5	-	TGTGCCAGCGCACCGGATGTAGCCATTCAGTACTTC	CASAPDVAIQYF
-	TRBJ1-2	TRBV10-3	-	TGTGCCATCAGTGAGACAGGAGGGGTCGGCTATGGCTACACCTTC	CAISETGGVGYGYTF
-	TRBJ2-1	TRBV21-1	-	TGTGCCAGCAGCAAACTGAGACAGGGGGCGCACAATGAGCAGTTCTTC	CASSKLRQGAHNEQFF
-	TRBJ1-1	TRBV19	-	TGTGCCAGTAGTAACAGGGTTGGGACTGAAGCTTTCTTT	CASSNRVGTEAFF
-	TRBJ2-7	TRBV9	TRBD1	TGTGCCAGCAGCTTCCGGACAGGATCTGTCCACGAGCAGTACTTC	CASSFRTGSVHEQYF
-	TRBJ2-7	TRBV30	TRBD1	TGTGCCTGGCGCCCGACAGGGTCCTACGAGCAGTACTTC	CAWRPTGSYEQYF
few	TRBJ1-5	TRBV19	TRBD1	TGTGCCAGTATCACCGGGACAGGGGGCAATCAGCCCCAGCATTTT	CASITGTGGNQPQHF
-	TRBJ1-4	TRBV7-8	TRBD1	TGTGCCAGCAGCGCCCGGGACAGGATTAATGAAAAACTGTTTTTT	CASSARDRINEKLFF
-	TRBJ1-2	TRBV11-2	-	TGTGCCAGCAGCTTAGTACAGGGATGGGGCTACACCTTC	CASSLVQGWGYTF
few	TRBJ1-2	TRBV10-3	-	TGTGCCATCAGTGAGTCCGTTAATAGCGGAGGCTCGCATGGCTACACCTTC	CAISESVNSGGSHGYTF
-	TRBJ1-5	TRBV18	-	TGTGCCAGCTCACCCTTTTCACAGCAAAATCAGCCCCAGCATTTT	CASSPFSQQNQPQHF
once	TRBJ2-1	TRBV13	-	TGTGCCAGCAGCTTAGCGGGAGTAAACGGAGATGAGCAGTTCTTC	CASSLAGVNGDEQFF
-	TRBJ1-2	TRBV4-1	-	TGCGCCAGCAGCCCCCATACAACCGGGATCTATGGCTACACCTTC	CASSPHTTGIYGYTF
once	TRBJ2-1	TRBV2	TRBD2	TGTGCCAGCGCTAGCGGGGTCTCCTACAATGAGCAGTTCTTC	CASASGVSYNEQFF
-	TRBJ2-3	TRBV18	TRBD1	TGTGCCAGCTCAGAGTACCGGGACAGGGGCGGGGATACGCAGTATTTT	CASSEYRDRGGDTQYF
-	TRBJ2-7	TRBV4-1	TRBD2	TGCGCCAGCAGCCAAGATCCCGGGGGTAGCGGGGCCGTCTACGAGCAGTACTTC	CASSQDPGGSGAVYEQYF
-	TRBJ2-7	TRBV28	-	TGTGCCAGCAGGGCACAGGGCTCCTACGAGCAGTACTTC	CASRAQGSYEQYF
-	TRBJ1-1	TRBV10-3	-	TGTGCCATCAGATCCCGAGCTAACACTGAAGCTTTCTTT	CAIRSRANTEAFF
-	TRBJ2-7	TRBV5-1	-	TGCGCCAGCAGCCCGATCAACGAGGGGGCCTACGAGCAGTACTTC	CASSPINEGAYEQYF
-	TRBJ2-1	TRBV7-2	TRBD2	TGTGCCAGCAGCTTAGGCGCGGGGGGGTACAATGAGCAGTTCTTC	CASSLGAGGYNEQFF